This T cell receptor (beta chain) was sequenced during a study of T cells in Graves' hyperthyroidism and ophthalmopathy. With V trimmed by 1 base and J by 3 bases, 5 bases remained unmatched. Germline V gene lookup returns CDR1 DFQATT and CDR2 SNEGSKA (reference sequence). The CDR3 consists of 15 residues. This clonotype was seen only a few times. From RNA transcripts, TCR beta CDR3 regions were amplified. Researchers ran a first-round RT-PCR on the TCR CDR3 using the HTBI primer set. TCRdb independently ran MiXCR on the multiplex PCR reads; one entry per CDR3 protein. Altogether roughly 740,000 distinct CDR3 sequences are present, about a sixth being singletons, with the ten largest covering around 8.1%.

Sequences were obtained from blood. The receptor was derived from a man between 18 and 29 years old with Graves' hyperthyroidism. The chain joins TRBV20-1 to TRBJ2-7, with TRBD2 identical over 11 bases. The CDR3 sequence is CSARAPGTSGYEQYF. CDR3 DNA: TGCAGTGCTAGAGCCCCCGGGACTAGCGGCTACGAGCAGTACTTC.